This TCR beta chain was captured by sequencing in a study of shared clonotypes between healthy human individuals. Overall study context: A donor's plate count was three for CD4 naive and three for CD4 memory; CD8 naive had two and CD8 memory one. Study-wide findings and caveats: Estimated clonotype richness was generally higher in naive than memory subsets.

The V gene end was trimmed by 4 bases and the J gene end by 5 bases; junction bases not matched to a gene: 8. CDR3 size: 15 residues. As for this clone: The antigen is not known.

Running of the assay took place at deep level. Clones were sequenced by immunoSEQ multiplex PCR, and TCRdb holds only the in-frame ones, with some missing. Of over 1.5 million clones detected, 98% appear once; the ten largest clones hold 0.4% to 0.55%. Material for sequencing was naive CD4+ T cells sorted from blood. Subset denoted: CD45RA+ positively selected. The receptor was isolated from a young man in good health. The V gene is TRBV23-1, the J gene TRBJ2-7; 10 bases agree with TRBD1. TRBV23-1 is sorted into the ORF group, with uncertain function. The CDR3 sequence is CASSPAGTGAHEQYF. CDR3 in DNA: TGCGCCAGCAGTCCAGCCGGGACAGGGGCCCACGAGCAGTACTTC.